These 27 T cell receptor beta chains originate from one sample sequenced in a study of shared T cell receptors in the human thymus. Clones were sequenced by immunoSEQ multiplex PCR, and TCRdb holds only the in-frame ones, with some missing. The sample has about 660,000 clones; about 89% are singletons. This same sample was also part of a study on human thymus T cells.

Specimen: thymocytes. All receptors derive from a boy under two years old with a congenital heart defect.

The rearrangement joins TRBV7-2 to TRBJ2-7; 7 bases agree with TRBD1. Germline CDR1 is SGHTA and CDR2 is FQGNSA. This CDR3 has 15 amino acids. The V segment lost 4 bases and the J segment 2 bases; nucleotides outside the gene matches: 8. CDR3 DNA: TGTGCCAGCAGCTGGGGAAGACAGGGCGCCTACGAGCAGTACTTC. The encoded protein is CASSWGRQGAYEQYF.

This chain links TRBV9 with TRBJ2-7; the D gene is possibly TRBD1 (6 bases). Trimming pared 0 bases from V and 3 bases from J, leaving 16 bases between. The germline V gene has CDR1 SGDLS and CDR2 YYNGEE. The CDR3 extends over 16 amino acids. CDR3: CASSVDEGTRDYEQYF. The DNA of the CDR3 is TGTGCCAGCAGCGTAGATGAGGGGACAAGGGACTACGAGCAGTACTTC.

The gene calls are TRBV4-2 and TRBJ2-1, with D perhaps TRBD1 (6 bases). The V end lost 1 base, the J end lost 6 bases, and 22 bases lay between the germline ends. Germline values: CDR1 LGHNA, CDR2 YNFKEQ. CDR3 length: 18 amino acids. The CDR3 reads CASSQVGAGTFSGNEQFF. The CDR3 nucleotides read TGTGCCAGCAGCCAAGTCGGGGCAGGGACATTTTCAGGCAATGAGCAGTTCTTC.

The rearrangement links TRBV14 to TRBJ2-7; 7 bases agree with TRBD1. Trimming took 2 bases from V and 0 from J; bases not matched to a gene: 4. CDR3 length: 15 residues. Germline V gives CDR1 SGHDN, CDR2 FVKESK. In DNA, the CDR3 is TGTGCCAGCAGCCAATCGGACAGGAGCTCCTACGAGCAGTACTTC. Its protein product is CASSQSDRSSYEQYF.

The chain joins TRBV4-3 to TRBJ1-2; no reliable D call. Per the germline V gene, CDR1 is LGHNA and CDR2 is YSLEER. The V gene lost 1 base and the J gene lost 0 bases, with 9 bases spanning the gap. The CDR3 loop spans 15 amino acids. The chain's CDR3 is CASSQGSASNYGYTF. The CDR3 DNA is TGCGCCAGCAGCCAAGGGAGTGCGTCTAACTATGGCTACACCTTC.

The chain has TRBV15 and TRBJ2-4; 9 bases are shared with TRBD2. Per the germline V gene, CDR1 is LNHNV and CDR2 is YYDKDF (reference sequence). Losses at the gene ends were 1 base for V and 7 bases for J; bases not matched to a gene: 11. This CDR3 contains 17 residues. Here the CDR3 DNA reads TGTGCCACCAGCAGAGTGAACCGGCGGGAGGGCCGGAACATTCAGTACTTC. Protein sequence: CATSRVNRREGRNIQYF.

The CDR3 sequence: CASSLGYGTEAFF. As DNA, the CDR3 is TGTGCCAGCAGTTTGGGCTACGGCACTGAAGCTTTCTTT. The chain carries TRBV27 and TRBJ1-1, with D uncertain. CDR3 length equals 13 residues. Germline assignment: CDR1 MNHEY and CDR2 SMNVEV (reference sequence). Trimming removed 3 bases at V and 4 bases at J, with 9 bases between.

As to this clone: Other DNA sequences of this sample code for an identical CDR3. This chain links TRBV6-5 with TRBJ1-1; TRBD1 agrees at 7 bases. The CDR3 length is 13 residues. In germline, CDR1 is MNHEY, CDR2 SVGAGI. Losses at the gene ends were 7 bases for V and 4 bases for J; bases not matched to a gene: 6. In DNA, the CDR3 is TGTGCCAGCACCCAGGGGGGTGGCACTGAAGCTTTCTTT. Translated, it gives CASTQGGGTEAFF.

V gene TRBV19 combines with J gene TRBJ2-2; possibly TRBD1 for D (6 bases). CDR3 length: 15 residues. Looked up from germline, CDR1 is LNHDA and CDR2 is SQIVND (reference sequence). V was pared by 4 bases and J by 3 bases, with 12 bases between. CDR3 residues: CASSRSRGDTGELFF. CDR3 DNA sequence: TGTGCCAGTAGTAGATCCAGGGGAGACACCGGGGAGCTGTTTTTT.

CDR3 sequence (DNA): TGCAGCGTCCGGAGCCGGGGCTCCTACGAGCAGTACTTC. Residues: CSVRSRGSYEQYF. This chain joins TRBV29-1 and TRBJ2-7; the D gene is possibly TRBD2 (5 bases). The germline V gene encodes CDR1 SQVTM and CDR2 ANQGSEA. V lost 6 bases, J lost 0 bases, and 12 bases lay in between. CDR3 length: 13 residues.

This clone has a handful of counts. The chain couples TRBV28 to TRBJ2-3; TRBD1 agrees at 8 bases. V was pared by 5 bases and J by 2 bases, with 6 bases of the junction left unmatched. Germline CDR1 reads MDHEN; CDR2 reads SYDVKM. There are 15 residues in the CDR3. In nucleotides, the CDR3 is TGTGCCAGCAGTGGTGACAGGGGAAACACAGATACGCAGTATTTT. Its protein is CASSGDRGNTDTQYF.

This clone was detected once. The V call is TRBV29-1, the J call TRBJ2-4, with 8 bases fitting TRBD1. The CDR3 covers 17 residues. Germline V lookup: CDR1 SQVTM, CDR2 ANQGSEA. The junction had 7 bases not matched to a gene; V was cut back by 0 bases and J by 0 bases. This CDR3 reads CSVEDRSRGLAKNIQYF. The CDR3, as DNA: TGCAGCGTTGAAGATAGGTCCAGGGGGCTAGCCAAAAACATTCAGTACTTC.

The chain recombines TRBV29-1 with TRBJ2-7; D is perhaps TRBD2 (5 bases). The CDR3 sequence is 13 residues long. Germline CDR1 reads SQVTM; CDR2 reads ANQGSEA. Trimming removed 4 bases at V and 3 bases at J, with 13 bases between. The CDR3 loop reads CSVARGILYEQYF. DNA of the CDR3: TGCAGCGTTGCTAGAGGGATCCTCTACGAGCAGTACTTC.

The chain is built from TRBV6-6 and TRBJ1-1; 9 bases are a match to TRBD1. This CDR3 spans 16 amino acids. Germline CDR1 is MNHNY and CDR2 is SVGAGI (reference sequence). V lost 6 bases to trimming and J lost 0 bases; unmatched junction nucleotides: 8. The CDR3 reads CASSPGTGRMNTEAFF. The CDR3 DNA reads TGTGCCAGCAGCCCCGGGACAGGGAGGATGAACACTGAAGCTTTCTTT.

The sample holds one count of this clone. The chain carries TRBV7-3 and TRBJ1-6; D is possibly TRBD1 (5 bases). Trimming removed 1 base at V and 6 bases at J, with 10 bases between. Germline CDR1 is SGHTA and CDR2 is FQGTGA. The CDR3 has 15 amino acids. For the CDR3, the DNA is TGTGCCAGCAGCTTAAATGGGAGGGGTAATTCACCCCTCCACTTT. It is translated as CASSLNGRGNSPLHF.

This clone was seen a single time. The chain carries TRBV6-1 and TRBJ2-7, with D maybe TRBD1 (5 bases). The V gene lost 2 bases and the J gene lost 0 bases, with 20 bases spanning the gap. Germline CDR1 is MNHNS and CDR2 is SASEGT. This CDR3 comprises 18 residues. The CDR3 bases are TGTGCCAGCAGTGAAATGGCCGGTAGGGGCAGGAGCTCCTACGAGCAGTACTTC. Its translation: CASSEMAGRGRSSYEQYF.

This clone is a singleton in its sample. CDR3 DNA sequence: TGCGCCAGCAGCTCCTGGGCGGGGGTCATCTACAATGAGCAGTTCTTC. This translates into CASSSWAGVIYNEQFF. The rearrangement uses TRBV5-1 and TRBJ2-1; 7 positions match TRBD2. V dropped 3 bases and J dropped 3; count of bases not matched to a gene: 9. The CDR3 consists of 16 residues. Germline V gene lookup returns CDR1 SGHRS and CDR2 YFSETQ.

This clone was seen only a few times. This chain connects TRBV4-3 to TRBJ2-7; perhaps TRBD2 as D (5 bases). The CDR3 runs to 19 residues. V was clipped by 0 bases and J by 6 bases, with 27 bases between them. CDR1 is LGHNA and CDR2 is YSLEER in the germline V gene. The CDR3 protein is CASSQDCSVQRRTGAEQYF. CDR3 bases: TGCGCCAGCAGCCAAGATTGTAGTGTCCAGCGGCGAACGGGCGCCGAGCAGTACTTC.

The chain combines TRBV5-4 with TRBJ2-3, with 10 bases identical to TRBD1. J lost 0 bases, V lost 5 bases, and 15 bases had no gene match. CDR3 length: 19 residues. Germline V gene sequence: CDR1 SGHNT, CDR2 YYREEE (reference sequence). CDR3 sequence: CASRLQTGGPSTSTDTQYF. For the CDR3, the DNA is TGTGCCAGCAGACTACAGACAGGGGGCCCCTCCACTAGCACAGATACGCAGTATTTT. Drawing the rest from reference TRBV5-4 and TRBJ2-3, the complete variable domain is ETGVTQSPTHLIKTRGQQVTLRCSSQSGHNTVSWYQQALGQGPQFIFQYYREEENGRGNFPPRFSGLQFPNYSSELNVNALELDDSALYLCASRLQTGGPSTSTDTQYFGPGTRLTVL.

J is TRBJ1-3 and V is TRBV7-9; D gene ambiguous. CDR1 is SEHNR and CDR2 is FQNEAQ in the germline V gene (reference sequence). The CDR3 is made up of 13 amino acids. The V end lost 7 bases, the J end lost 8 bases, and 15 bases lay between the germline ends. The CDR3 bases are TGTGCCAGCACCCCCCGCGTAGCCGACACCATATATTTT. It codes for CASTPRVADTIYF.

Only one count was recorded for this clone. J is TRBJ2-1 and V is TRBV5-1; 8 bases are shared with TRBD1. The CDR3 spans 16 residues. Germline values: CDR1 SGHRS, CDR2 YFSETQ. Trimming took 4 bases from V and 6 from J; bases not matched to a gene: 12. In DNA, the CDR3 is TGCGCCAGCAGCAACCTGGACAGGGAGTTTTGCAATGAGCAGTTCTTC. This encodes CASSNLDREFCNEQFF.

This clone was seen only once. The gene calls are TRBV27 and TRBJ2-1; 7 bases agree with TRBD2. V lost 2 bases, J lost 9 bases, and 10 bases stayed unmatched. The V gene's germline CDR1 is MNHEY and CDR2 SMNVEV (reference sequence). The CDR3 contains 15 residues. The CDR3 loop reads CASSLGGGLRSEQFF. The CDR3 nucleotides are TGTGCCAGCAGTTTAGGGGGAGGGCTCCGTAGTGAGCAGTTCTTC.

The chain uses TRBV28 and TRBJ1-2; D call uncertain. CDR3 length: 10 amino acids. The V gene's germline CDR1 is MDHEN and CDR2 SYDVKM. V was shortened by 10 bases and J by 1 base, with 4 bases between the two germline ends. DNA of the CDR3: TGTGCCACAAATAACTATGGCTACACCTTC. Protein product: CATNNYGYTF.

The chain uses TRBV29-1 and TRBJ2-1; TRBD2 matches at 8 bases. Germline-derived CDR1 and CDR2 are SQVTM and ANQGSEA. CDR3 size: 14 residues. V lost 7 bases, J lost 15 bases, and 20 bases stayed unmatched. The CDR3 DNA reads as TGCAGCGCCCGAAACCCCACAACTAGCGGTATGGCGTTCTTC. Protein: CSARNPTTSGMAFF.

The V and J genes are TRBV7-2 and TRBJ2-7; TRBD2 agrees at 8 bases. Germline V CDR1 and CDR2: SGHTA, FQGNSA. With 4 bases clipped from V and 2 bases from J, the junction kept 1 base outside the gene matches. This CDR3 comprises 13 residues. DNA for the CDR3: TGTGCCAGCAGCTCCGGGAGGGCCTACGAGCAGTACTTC. It translates to CASSSGRAYEQYF.

The chain uses TRBV10-3 and TRBJ1-6; 10 bases map to TRBD1. CDR1 is ENHRY, CDR2 SYGVKD, per germline. The CDR3 has 18 residues. V lost 3 bases to trimming and J lost 8 bases; unmatched junction nucleotides: 13. As DNA, the CDR3 is TGTGCCATCAGTGACCCCCCTCGAGGGACAGGGGTGTATTCACCCCTCCACTTT. Its protein product is CAISDPPRGTGVYSPLHF.

The CDR3 DNA reads TGCGCCAGCAGCCAATACAGGGGCGGTGGCTACACCTTC. Residues: CASSQYRGGGYTF. The V gene is TRBV4-1, the J gene TRBJ1-2, with 7 positions matching TRBD1. Germline V gene data show CDR1 as MGHRA and CDR2 as YSYEKL. V was clipped by 2 bases and J by 7 bases; unmatched bases: 4. The CDR3 runs 13 residues.